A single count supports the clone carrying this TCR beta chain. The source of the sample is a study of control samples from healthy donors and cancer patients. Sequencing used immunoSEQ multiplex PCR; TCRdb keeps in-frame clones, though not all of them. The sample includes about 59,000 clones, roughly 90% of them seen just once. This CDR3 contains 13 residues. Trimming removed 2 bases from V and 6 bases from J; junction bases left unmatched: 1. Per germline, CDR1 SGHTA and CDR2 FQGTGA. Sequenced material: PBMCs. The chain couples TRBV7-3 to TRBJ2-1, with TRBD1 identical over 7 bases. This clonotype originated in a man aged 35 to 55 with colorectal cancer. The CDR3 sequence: CASSLSGGNEQFF. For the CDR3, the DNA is TGTGCCAGCAGCTTATCAGGGGGCAATGAGCAGTTCTTC.